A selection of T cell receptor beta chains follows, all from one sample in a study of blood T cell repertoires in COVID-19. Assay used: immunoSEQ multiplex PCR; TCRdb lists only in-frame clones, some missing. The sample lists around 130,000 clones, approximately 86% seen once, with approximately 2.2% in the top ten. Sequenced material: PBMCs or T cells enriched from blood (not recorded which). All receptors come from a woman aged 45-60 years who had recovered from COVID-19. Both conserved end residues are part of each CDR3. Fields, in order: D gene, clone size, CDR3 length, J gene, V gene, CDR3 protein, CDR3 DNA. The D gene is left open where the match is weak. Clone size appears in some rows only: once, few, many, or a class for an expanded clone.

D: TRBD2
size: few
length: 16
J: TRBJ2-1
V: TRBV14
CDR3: CASSRLAGGRVNEQFF
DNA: TGTGCCAGCAGCCGACTAGCGGGGGGGAGGGTCAATGAGCAGTTCTTC

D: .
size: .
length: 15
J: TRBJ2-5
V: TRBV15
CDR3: CATSTDIRQGETQYF
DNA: TGTGCCACCAGCACGGATATTAGGCAGGGAGAGACCCAGTACTTC

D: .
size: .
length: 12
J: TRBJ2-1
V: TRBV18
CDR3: CASSPSRGEQFF
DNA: TGTGCCAGCTCACCAAGCCGGGGTGAGCAGTTCTTC

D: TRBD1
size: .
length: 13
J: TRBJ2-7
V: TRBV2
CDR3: CASDYRGSYEQYF
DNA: TGTGCCAGCGATTACAGGGGCTCCTACGAGCAGTACTTC

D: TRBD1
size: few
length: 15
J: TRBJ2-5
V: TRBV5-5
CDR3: CASSLGTGGGETQYF
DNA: TGTGCCAGCAGCCTGGGAACAGGGGGAGGAGAGACCCAGTACTTC

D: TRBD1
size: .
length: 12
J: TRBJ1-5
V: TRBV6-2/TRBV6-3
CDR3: CASSNRGQPQHF
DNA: TGTGCCAGCAGCAACAGGGGTCAGCCCCAGCATTTT

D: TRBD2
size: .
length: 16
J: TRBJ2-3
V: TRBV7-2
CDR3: CASSLALAGSTDTQYF
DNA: TGTGCCAGCAGCTTAGCTCTAGCGGGGAGCACAGATACGCAGTATTTT

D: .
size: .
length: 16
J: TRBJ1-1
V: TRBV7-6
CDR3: CASSFEQTLGDTEAFF
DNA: TGTGCCAGCAGCTTCGAACAGACCTTGGGAGACACTGAAGCTTTCTTT

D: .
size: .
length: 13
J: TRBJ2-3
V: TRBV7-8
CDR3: CASGRDFTDTQYF
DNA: TGTGCCAGCGGCCGGGACTTCACAGATACGCAGTATTTT

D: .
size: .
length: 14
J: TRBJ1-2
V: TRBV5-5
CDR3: CASSLGRGDYGYTF
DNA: TGTGCCAGCAGCTTGGGGAGGGGCGACTATGGCTACACCTTC

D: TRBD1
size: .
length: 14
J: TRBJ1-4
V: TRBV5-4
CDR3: CASSLKGAREKLFF
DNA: TGTGCCAGCAGCTTAAAGGGGGCTCGGGAAAAACTGTTTTTT

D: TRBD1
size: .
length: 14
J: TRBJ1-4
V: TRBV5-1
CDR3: CASSTGQGVAKLFF
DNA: TGCGCCAGCAGCACGGGACAGGGTGTTGCAAAACTGTTTTTT

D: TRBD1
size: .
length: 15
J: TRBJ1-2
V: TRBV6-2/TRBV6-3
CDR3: CASSSYRGAVYGYTF
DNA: TGTGCCAGCAGTAGCTACAGGGGCGCAGTCTATGGCTACACCTTC

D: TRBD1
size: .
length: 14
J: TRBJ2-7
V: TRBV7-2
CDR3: CASSPQVTGVKQYF
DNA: TGTGCCAGCAGCCCTCAAGTGACAGGGGTGAAGCAGTACTTC

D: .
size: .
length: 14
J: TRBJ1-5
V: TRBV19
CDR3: CASSIQSGEQPQHF
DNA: TGTGCCAGTAGTATCCAATCAGGGGAACAGCCCCAGCATTTT

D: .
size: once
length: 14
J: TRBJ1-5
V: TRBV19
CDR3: CASSFRVNNQPQHF
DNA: TGTGCCAGTAGTTTCAGGGTCAACAATCAGCCCCAGCATTTT

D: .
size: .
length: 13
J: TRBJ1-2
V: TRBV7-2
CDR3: CASSSRGRDGYTF
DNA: TGTGCCAGCAGCTCAAGGGGGAGGGATGGCTACACCTTC

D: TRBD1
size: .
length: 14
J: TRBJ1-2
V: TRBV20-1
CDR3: CSASRTGGGYGYTF
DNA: TGCAGTGCTAGTCGGACAGGGGGCGGGTATGGCTACACCTTC

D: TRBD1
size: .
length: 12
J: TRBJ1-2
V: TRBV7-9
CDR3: CASSPETGSHTF
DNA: TGTGCCAGCAGTCCAGAGACAGGGTCCCACACCTTC

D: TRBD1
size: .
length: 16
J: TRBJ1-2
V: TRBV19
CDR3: CASSMPGTGVRYGYTF
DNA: TGTGCCAGTAGTATGCCAGGGACAGGGGTTCGCTATGGCTACACCTTC

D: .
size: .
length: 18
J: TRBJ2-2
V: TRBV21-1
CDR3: CASSKPVGQELNTGELFF
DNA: TGTGCCAGCAGCAAGCCGGTGGGACAGGAACTAAACACCGGGGAGCTGTTTTTT

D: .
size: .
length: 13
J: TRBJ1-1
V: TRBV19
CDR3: CASNWRVDTEAFF
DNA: TGTGCCAGTAATTGGAGGGTCGACACTGAAGCTTTCTTT

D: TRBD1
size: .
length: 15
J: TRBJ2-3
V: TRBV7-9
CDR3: CASSLGQGGTDTQYF
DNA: TGTGCCAGCAGCTTGGGACAGGGGGGCACAGATACGCAGTATTTT

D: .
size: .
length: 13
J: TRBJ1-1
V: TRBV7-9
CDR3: CASSLVQATEAFF
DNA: TGTGCCAGCAGCTTAGTACAGGCCACTGAAGCTTTCTTT

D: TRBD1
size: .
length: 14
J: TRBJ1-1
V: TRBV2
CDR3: CASSMTGMNTEAFF
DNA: TGTGCCAGCAGTATGACAGGGATGAACACTGAAGCTTTCTTT

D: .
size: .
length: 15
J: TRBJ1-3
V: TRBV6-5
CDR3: CASSALGSSGNTIYF
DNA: TGTGCCAGCAGCGCCCTAGGGAGCTCTGGAAACACCATATATTTT

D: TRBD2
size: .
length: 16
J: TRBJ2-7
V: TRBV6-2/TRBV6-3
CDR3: CASSYPPSGDPYEQYF
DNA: TGTGCCAGCAGTTACCCCCCTAGCGGGGACCCCTACGAGCAGTACTTC

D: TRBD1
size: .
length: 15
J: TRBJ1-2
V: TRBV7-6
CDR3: CASSLDGQANYGYTF
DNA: TGTGCCAGCAGCTTAGACGGACAGGCTAACTATGGCTACACCTTC

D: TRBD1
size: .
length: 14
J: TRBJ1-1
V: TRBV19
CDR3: CASSQQGANTEAFF
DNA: TGTGCCAGTAGTCAACAGGGGGCGAACACTGAAGCTTTCTTT

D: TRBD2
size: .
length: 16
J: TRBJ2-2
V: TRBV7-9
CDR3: CASSLFSGGAPGELFF
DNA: TGTGCCAGCAGCCTATTTAGCGGGGGCGCTCCCGGGGAGCTGTTTTTT

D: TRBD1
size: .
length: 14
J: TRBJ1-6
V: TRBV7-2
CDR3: CATATDLGGSPLHF
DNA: TGTGCCACTGCGACCGACCTAGGGGGCTCACCCCTCCACTTT

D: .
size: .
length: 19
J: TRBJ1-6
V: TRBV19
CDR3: CASSGLRESRGGYNSPLHF
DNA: TGTGCCAGTAGTGGTCTCCGGGAGTCCCGTGGGGGCTATAATTCACCCCTCCACTTT

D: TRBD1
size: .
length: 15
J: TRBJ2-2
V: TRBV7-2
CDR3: CASSPQGAKTGELFF
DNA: TGTGCCAGCAGCCCACAGGGGGCGAAGACCGGGGAGCTGTTTTTT

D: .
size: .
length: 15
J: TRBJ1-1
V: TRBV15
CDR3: CATSRGQAMNTEAFF
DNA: TGTGCCACCAGCAGAGGACAGGCGATGAACACTGAAGCTTTCTTT

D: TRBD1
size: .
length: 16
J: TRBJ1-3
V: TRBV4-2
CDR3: CASSQVDRASGNTIYF
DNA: TGTGCCAGCAGCCAAGTCGACAGGGCCTCTGGAAACACCATATATTTT

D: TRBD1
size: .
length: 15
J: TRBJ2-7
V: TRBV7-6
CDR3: CASSLVGDRTNEQYF
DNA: TGTGCCAGCAGCTTAGTAGGGGACAGGACGAACGAGCAGTACTTC

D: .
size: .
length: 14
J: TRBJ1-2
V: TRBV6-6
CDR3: CASSWEGRSYGYTF
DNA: TGTGCCAGCAGTTGGGAGGGCAGGAGCTATGGCTACACCTTC

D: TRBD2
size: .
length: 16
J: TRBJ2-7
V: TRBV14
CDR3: CASSQDYGRAGNEQYF
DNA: TGTGCCAGCAGCCAAGATTATGGGAGGGCGGGAAACGAGCAGTACTTC

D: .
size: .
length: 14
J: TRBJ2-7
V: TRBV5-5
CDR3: CASNSNWGVYEQYF
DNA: TGTGCCAGCAATTCTAATTGGGGGGTCTACGAGCAGTACTTC

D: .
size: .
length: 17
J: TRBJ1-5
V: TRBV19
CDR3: CASSIDGSPYSNQPQHF
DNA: TGTGCCAGTAGTATAGATGGTAGCCCCTATAGCAATCAGCCCCAGCATTTT

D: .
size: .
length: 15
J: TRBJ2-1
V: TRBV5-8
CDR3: CASSQLGRTYNEQFF
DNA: TGTGCCAGCAGCCAACTAGGGAGGACCTACAATGAGCAGTTCTTC

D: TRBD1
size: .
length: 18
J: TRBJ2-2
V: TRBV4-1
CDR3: CASSQRPSGQGGTGELFF
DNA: TGCGCCAGCAGCCAAAGACCTTCGGGACAGGGCGGCACCGGGGAGCTGTTTTTT

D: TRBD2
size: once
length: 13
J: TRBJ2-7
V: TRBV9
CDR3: CASSPRGVHEQYF
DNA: TGTGCCAGCAGCCCTCGGGGGGTCCACGAGCAGTACTTC

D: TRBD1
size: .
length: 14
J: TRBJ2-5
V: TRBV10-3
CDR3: CAISAGTGQETQYF
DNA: TGTGCCATCAGTGCCGGGACAGGGCAAGAGACCCAGTACTTC

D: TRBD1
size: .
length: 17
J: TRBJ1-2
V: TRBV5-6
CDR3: CASRQGTGGLANYGYTF
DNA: TGTGCCAGCAGGCAGGGGACAGGGGGTTTAGCTAACTATGGCTACACCTTC

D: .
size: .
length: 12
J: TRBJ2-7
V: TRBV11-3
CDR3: CASSLTDYEQYF
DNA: TGTGCCAGCAGCTTAACAGATTACGAGCAGTACTTC

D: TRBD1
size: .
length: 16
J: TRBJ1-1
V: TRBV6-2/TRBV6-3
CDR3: CASSYGLTGGWTEAFF
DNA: TGTGCCAGCAGTTACGGCCTAACAGGGGGCTGGACTGAAGCTTTCTTT

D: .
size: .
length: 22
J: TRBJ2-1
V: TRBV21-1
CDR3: CASSKALWGTLVVGQQYNEQFF
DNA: TGTGCCAGCAGCAAAGCGCTTTGGGGAACTCTCGTCGTGGGGCAGCAGTACAATGAGCAGTTCTTC

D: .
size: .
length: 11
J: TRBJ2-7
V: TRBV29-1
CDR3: CSVGETYEQYF
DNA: TGCAGCGTTGGTGAGACCTACGAGCAGTACTTC

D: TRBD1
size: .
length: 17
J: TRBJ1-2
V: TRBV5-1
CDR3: CASSYGDRGILNYGYTF
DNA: TGCGCCAGCAGCTATGGGGACAGGGGAATCCTTAACTATGGCTACACCTTC